Each of the 5 T cell receptor beta chains below was sequenced from the same sample in a study of blood T cell repertoires in COVID-19. The data were produced by immunoSEQ multiplex PCR, yet TCRdb's version contains in-frame clones alone and is incomplete. The sample has 200,000 to 250,000 clones, 70% to 90% seen once. Sequenced: PBMCs or T cells enriched from blood (not recorded which). These receptors all stem from a young man who had recovered from COVID-19.

This clone has a single count. The rearrangement joins TRBV10-3 to TRBJ1-5; no clear D. The CDR3 consists of 13 residues. Trimming took off 4 bases at V and 5 bases at J, with 9 bases between the two ends. Per the germline V gene, CDR1 is ENHRY and CDR2 is SYGVKD. CDR3 protein: CAISVSGDQPQHF. The CDR3 DNA reads as TGTGCCATCAGTGTCTCCGGGGATCAGCCCCAGCATTTT.

This clone was seen a handful of times. The chain joins TRBV7-2 to TRBJ1-4; TRBD1 might be the D (5 bases). The germline gives CDR1 SGHTA, CDR2 FQGNSA. The CDR3 length is 14 residues. V was shortened by 1 base and J by 8 bases, with 11 bases between the two germline ends. The chain's CDR3 is CASSLGQGGEKLFF. The CDR3 coding sequence is TGTGCCAGCAGCTTAGGCCAGGGAGGCGAAAAACTGTTTTTT.

The rearrangement joins TRBV19 to TRBJ2-3; 7 bases map to TRBD2. The CDR3 contains 14 residues. CDR1 LNHDA and CDR2 SQIVND come from the germline V gene (reference sequence). With V trimmed by 7 bases and J by 2 bases, 6 bases remained unmatched. In nucleotides, the CDR3 is TGTGCCAGTAAGGGTCTAGCGGTCACAGATACGCAGTATTTT. Its protein product is CASKGLAVTDTQYF. The variable domain in full, with the rest retrieved from reference TRBV19 and TRBJ2-3, is DGGITQSPKYLFRKEGQNVTLSCEQNLNHDAMYWYRQDPGQGLRLIYYSQIVNDFQKGDIAEGYSVSREKKESFPLTVTSAQKNPTAFYLCASKGLAVTDTQYFGPGTRLTVL.

In this sample, this clone turned up a few times. The V and J genes are TRBV7-8 and TRBJ1-3; D gene ambiguous. The V and J ends lost 1 base and 6 bases respectively, with 7 bases between them. CDR3 length equals 13 residues. Per germline, CDR1 SGHVS and CDR2 FQNEAQ. DNA for the CDR3: TGTGCCAGCAGCTTAGGGGCCGTAAACACCATATATTTT. Residues: CASSLGAVNTIYF.

The gene calls are TRBV5-1 and TRBJ2-7; no definite D call. Germline V CDR1 and CDR2: SGHRS, YFSETQ. The CDR3 totals 15 residues. V lost 4 bases to trimming and J lost 0 bases, with 14 bases between them. CDR3 protein: CASSPEVAYSYEQYF. In nucleotides, the CDR3 is TGCGCCAGCAGCCCTGAGGTAGCCTACTCCTACGAGCAGTACTTC.